This TCR beta chain was captured in a study of identical twins. One entry per CDR3 protein, called by TCRdb with MiXCR from the 5' RACE reads. Of under 450,000 distinct CDR3 sequences in the sample, around 18% were seen once. Study-level points and caveats: With monozygotic twins, out-of-frame TCR alpha sharing exceeded what models estimated.

Per germline, CDR1 SGHRS and CDR2 YFSETQ. CDR3 length: 13 residues. Trimming left V 1 base short and J 1 base short, with 6 bases between. As concerns this clonotype: Its target is not known.

The TCR originated in a man aged 45-60 years in good health. V and J are TRBV5-1 and TRBJ2-7; D remains unclear. The sample comprised naive T cells sorted from blood. DNA of the CDR3: TGCGCCAGCAGCTTGCTGGTGTCCTACGAGCAGTACTTC. Amino acids: CASSLLVSYEQYF.